These 21 T cell receptor beta chains came from one sample sequenced in a study of CXCR3-negative and CXCR3-positive naive CD8 T cells. Libraries of TRB cDNA were made by 5' RACE and carried UMIs. From the 5' RACE reads, TCRdb lists one entry per CDR3 protein and no DNA. This sample contains 90,000 to 95,000 distinct CDR3 sequences. The sample consisted of naive CXCR3- CD8+ T cells from blood. Subset noted: CD45RO-CCR7+CD27+CD95- naive CD8+ T cells lacking CXCR3 (TNR3-). Every receptor here comes from a human donor in good health. Some clones in this sample may be carry-over from other donors' samples.

The V gene is TRBV2, the J gene TRBJ2-4; the D call from TCRdb, TRBD1, cannot be confirmed without DNA. In germline, CDR1 is SNHLY, CDR2 FYNNEI. The CDR3 contains 16 residues. CDR3 in amino acids: CASSDRDRLAKNIQYF.

This chain joins TRBV4-3 and TRBJ1-6. Germline CDR1 LGHNA, CDR2 YSLEER. The CDR3 spans 17 residues. Here the CDR3 reads CASSHRWVGEANSPLHF.

The genes are TRBV13 and TRBJ2-7; the TRBD1 assignment by TCRdb is unverifiable without DNA. This CDR3 has 14 amino acids. Germline-derived CDR1 and CDR2 are PRHDT and FYEKMQ (reference sequence). The CDR3 loop reads CASSPSGADYEQYF.

J is TRBJ2-1 and V is TRBV14; checking the TCRdb D call of TRBD1 is not possible without DNA. This CDR3 is 14 amino acids long. Germline V gives CDR1 SGHDN, CDR2 FVKESK. The CDR3 reads CASSLGTGMNEQFF.

The chain couples TRBV7-9 to TRBJ1-1; TCRdb picks TRBD1, but there is no DNA to check that call. The CDR3 runs 12 residues. CDR1 is SEHNR and CDR2 is FQNEAQ in the germline V gene (reference sequence). The CDR3 here is CASSKQGVEAFF.

V and J are TRBV28 and TRBJ2-6; TCRdb proposes TRBD2, but this gene call is untestable without DNA. This CDR3 has 16 amino acids. The germline V gene encodes CDR1 MDHEN and CDR2 SYDVKM. The CDR3 is CASSREAYSGANVLTF.

The chain recombines TRBV9 with TRBJ2-1; TCRdb names TRBD2, which stays unverified in the absence of DNA. The germline gives CDR1 SGDLS, CDR2 YYNGEE. The CDR3 is made up of 18 amino acids. CDR3: CASSVGGGGPGAYNEQFF.

The chain links TRBV4-2 to TRBJ2-2; TCRdb returns TRBD2, unconfirmable since there is no DNA. This CDR3 contains 18 residues. Germline V gives CDR1 LGHNA, CDR2 YNFKEQ. Here the CDR3 reads CASSQDGGLVLTTGELFF.

The genes are TRBV5-4 and TRBJ2-7; TCRdb's D call of TRBD2 is untestable without DNA. Looked up from germline, CDR1 is SGHNT and CDR2 is YYREEE (reference sequence). This CDR3 region has 14 residues. The CDR3 region is CASSLEGLTYEQYF.

The V call is TRBV28, the J call TRBJ2-7; TCRdb's D call, TRBD2, is unchecked because there is no DNA. This CDR3 is 15 amino acids long. In germline, CDR1 is MDHEN, CDR2 SYDVKM. This CDR3 is CASSPDRPSSYEQYF.

V and J are TRBV13 and TRBJ1-5; TCRdb's assignment of TRBD1 cannot be checked, as there is no DNA. The CDR3 runs to 15 residues. CDR1 and CDR2 (germline): PRHDT, FYEKMQ (reference sequence). The CDR3 protein is CASSLGGQINQPQYF.

The chain links TRBV3-1 to TRBJ1-5. The CDR3 is 13 amino acids. Germline CDR1 is LGHDT and CDR2 is YNNKEL (reference sequence). CDR3 region: CASSPHRNQPQHF. Variable domain in full (rest from reference TRBV3-1 and TRBJ1-5): DTAVSQTPKYLVTQMGNDKSIKCEQNLGHDTMYWYKQDSKKFLKIMFSYNNKELIINETVPNRFSPKSPDKAHLNLHINSLELGDSAVYFCASSPHRNQPQHFGDGTRLSIL.

The chain is built from TRBV29-1 and TRBJ1-1; as DNA is missing, the TRBD1 call by TCRdb cannot be tested. Looked up from germline, CDR1 is SQVTM and CDR2 is ANQGSEA. There are 17 residues in the CDR3. CDR3 residues: CSALPGGDREVPEAAFF.

The chain is built from TRBV5-1 and TRBJ2-7; lacking DNA, the TRBD1 call made by TCRdb goes unchecked. This CDR3 is 15 amino acids long. The germline CDR1 and CDR2 sequences are SGHRS and YFSETQ. The CDR3 loop is CASRASDRGWDEQYF.

The chain uses TRBV5-1 and TRBJ2-1. The CDR3 covers 12 residues. Germline lookup yields CDR1 SGHRS and CDR2 YFSETQ. This CDR3 reads CASSEDNNEQFF.

The chain recombines TRBV5-1 with TRBJ2-1; TCRdb calls TRBD2, which cannot be checked without DNA. The CDR3 is 17 amino acids. In germline, CDR1 is SGHRS, CDR2 YFSETQ. CDR3 region: CASSWALAGGSYNEQFF.

The chain couples TRBV28 to TRBJ2-2; the D call of TRBD1 rests on TCRdb alone, since no DNA is present to check it. The CDR3 sequence is 15 residues long. CDR1 is MDHEN, CDR2 SYDVKM, per germline. CDR3 loop: CASSPRAANTGELFF.

This rearrangement joins TRBV7-2 to TRBJ2-4; TCRdb indicates TRBD1, and absent DNA this call remains unverified. This CDR3 is 13 amino acids long. The V gene's germline CDR1 is SGHTA and CDR2 FQGNSA. CDR3 amino acids: CASSLSGRNIQYF. Filled out from reference TRBV7-2 and TRBJ2-4, the complete variable domain reads GAGVSQSPSNKVTEKGKDVELRCDPISGHTALYWYRQSLGQGLEFLIYFQGNSAPDKSGLPSDRFSAERTGGSVSTLTIQRTQQEDSAVYLCASSLSGRNIQYFGAGTRLSVL.

The gene calls are TRBV7-9 and TRBJ2-5; TCRdb gives TRBD1 as the D gene, but with no DNA this cannot be confirmed. Germline assignment: CDR1 SEHNR and CDR2 FQNEAQ (reference sequence). There are 14 residues in the CDR3. CDR3 sequence reads: CASSNAGGQETQYF.

The chain uses TRBV23-1 and TRBJ1-1. TRBV23-1 carries the ORF label, with uncertain function. This CDR3 is built from 14 residues. The CDR3 region is CASSRRRGDTEAFF.

This CDR3 is CSVMENYGYTF. V is TRBV29-1 and J is TRBJ1-2. This CDR3 is built from 11 residues. Germline CDR1 reads SQVTM; CDR2 reads ANQGSEA.